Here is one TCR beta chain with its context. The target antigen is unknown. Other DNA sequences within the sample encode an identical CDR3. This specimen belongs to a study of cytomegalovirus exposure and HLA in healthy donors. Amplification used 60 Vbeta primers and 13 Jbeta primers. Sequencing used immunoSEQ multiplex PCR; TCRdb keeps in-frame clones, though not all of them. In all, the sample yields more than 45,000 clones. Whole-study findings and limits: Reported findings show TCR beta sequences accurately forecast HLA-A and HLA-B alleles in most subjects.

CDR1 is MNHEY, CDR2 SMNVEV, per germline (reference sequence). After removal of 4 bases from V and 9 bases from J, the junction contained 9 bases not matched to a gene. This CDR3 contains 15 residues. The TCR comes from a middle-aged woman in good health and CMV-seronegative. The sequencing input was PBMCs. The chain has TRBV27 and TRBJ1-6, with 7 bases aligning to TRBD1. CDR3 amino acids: CASSSPGQRGSPLHF. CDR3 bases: TGTGCCAGCAGTTCTCCGGGACAGAGAGGTTCACCCCTCCACTTT.